This is a list of T cell receptor beta chains from one sample in a study of control samples from healthy donors and cancer patients. Produced via immunoSEQ multiplex PCR; TCRdb's table is partial and in-frame only. The sample consists of about 130,000 clones, 75% to 95% of them appearing once. Sequencing used blood. The origin of the receptors is a man aged 40-49 years in good health. The conserved cysteine and the conserved F or W are not part of the CDR3 here. Not every row has a clone size; where given, it reads once, few, many or a size class.

abundance	v_gene	len	j_gene	CDR3aa
-	TRBV7-6	14	TRBJ2-5	ASSSPYRGEQETQY
-	TRBV6-6	14	TRBJ1-3	ASSSTGASSGNTIY
-	TRBV10-3	11	TRBJ2-5	ATLRGFQETQY
-	TRBV28	14	TRBJ1-4	ASSPRGPTTNEKLF
-	TRBV4-2	14	TRBJ2-1	ASSQDADRGYNEQF
-	TRBV10-2	12	TRBJ1-2	ASSESAANYGYT
few	TRBV6-6	11	TRBJ1-2	ASSTELDSGYT
-	TRBV12-3/TRBV12-4	11	TRBJ1-1	ASSRTGGAEAF
-	TRBV5-1	12	TRBJ2-3	ATRSALGSDTQY
-	TRBV18	12	TRBJ1-5	ASSRENSNQPQH
-	TRBV2	14	TRBJ2-7	ASSEALVQFSYEQY
-	TRBV9	11	TRBJ2-3	ASSVANWDTQY
-	TRBV20-1	12	TRBJ2-2	SASSGANTGELF
-	TRBV25-1	14	TRBJ2-4	ASRGGGLRAKNIQY
-	TRBV28	13	TRBJ2-3	ASSLGGGKTDTQY
-	TRBV2	12	TRBJ1-1	ASRGPWANTEAF
once	TRBV5-1	12	TRBJ2-7	ASSLAGGGYEQY
-	TRBV4-1	14	TRBJ2-7	ASSPTGERSSYEQY
-	TRBV27	18	TRBJ2-3	ASSKRTGLTSGGHTDTQY
-	TRBV5-1	12	TRBJ2-5	ASSRSGGEETQY
-	TRBV9	14	TRBJ1-6	ASSALPNRGGSPLH
-	TRBV9	14	TRBJ2-2	ASSVGSLVYTGELF
-	TRBV5-1	12	TRBJ1-2	ASSRQTENYGYT
-	TRBV9	13	TRBJ2-2	ASSFTGVGTGELF
-	TRBV6-6	13	TRBJ2-1	ASRLTASSYNEQF
many	TRBV5-8	14	TRBJ2-2	ASSPVPGQGIGELF